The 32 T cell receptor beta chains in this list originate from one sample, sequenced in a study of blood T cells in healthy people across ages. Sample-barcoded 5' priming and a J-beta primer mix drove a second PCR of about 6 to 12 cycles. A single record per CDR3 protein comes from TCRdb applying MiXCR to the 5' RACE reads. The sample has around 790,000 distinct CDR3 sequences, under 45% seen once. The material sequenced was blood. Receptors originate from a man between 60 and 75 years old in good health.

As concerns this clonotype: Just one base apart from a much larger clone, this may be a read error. The CDR3 nucleotides are TGTTCCAGCAGCTTAGAGGGATATGGCTACACCTTC. It yields the protein CSSSLEGYGYTF. The V gene is TRBV7-9, the J gene TRBJ1-2; D unresolved. Germline loops: CDR1 SEHNR, CDR2 FQNEAQ (reference sequence). The CDR3 is 12 residues long.

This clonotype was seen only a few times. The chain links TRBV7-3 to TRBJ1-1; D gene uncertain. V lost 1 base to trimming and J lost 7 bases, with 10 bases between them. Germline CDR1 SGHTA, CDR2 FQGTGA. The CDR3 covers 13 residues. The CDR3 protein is CASSLISGHEAFF. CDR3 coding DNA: TGTGCCAGCAGCTTAATTTCGGGCCATGAAGCTTTCTTT.

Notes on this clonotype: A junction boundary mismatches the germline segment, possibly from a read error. Here the CDR3 DNA reads TGCAGTGCCAGGAGACTAGCGGTAAACACCGGGGAGCCGTTTTTT. This sequence encodes CSARRLAVNTGEPFF. This chain joins TRBV20-1 and TRBJ2-2, with 9 bases aligning to TRBD2. Looked up from germline, CDR1 is DFQATT and CDR2 is SNEGSKA (reference sequence). The CDR3 length is 15 residues.

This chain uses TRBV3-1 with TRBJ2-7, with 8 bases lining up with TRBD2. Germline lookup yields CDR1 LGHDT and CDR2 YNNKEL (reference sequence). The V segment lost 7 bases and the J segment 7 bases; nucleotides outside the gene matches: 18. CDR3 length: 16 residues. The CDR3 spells CASTGRIAGLENEQYF. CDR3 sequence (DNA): TGTGCCAGCACTGGCCGTATAGCGGGACTAGAGAATGAGCAGTACTTC.

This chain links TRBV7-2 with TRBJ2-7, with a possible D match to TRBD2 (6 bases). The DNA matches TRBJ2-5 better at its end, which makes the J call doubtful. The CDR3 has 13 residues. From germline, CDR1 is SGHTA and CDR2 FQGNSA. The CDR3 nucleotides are TGTGCCAGCAGCCGTAGCAGCGGGGAGACCCAGTACTTC. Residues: CASSRSSGETQYF.

The CDR3 nucleotides read TGTGCCAGCAGTTTCAGACTAGCGGCCTACGAGCAGTACTTC. This gives the protein CASSFRLAAYEQYF. The rearrangement uses TRBV27 and TRBJ2-7; 9 nucleotides agree with TRBD2. Germline CDR1 MNHEY, CDR2 SMNVEV (reference sequence). This CDR3 has 14 amino acids. V dropped 3 bases and J dropped 2; count of bases not matched to a gene: 2.

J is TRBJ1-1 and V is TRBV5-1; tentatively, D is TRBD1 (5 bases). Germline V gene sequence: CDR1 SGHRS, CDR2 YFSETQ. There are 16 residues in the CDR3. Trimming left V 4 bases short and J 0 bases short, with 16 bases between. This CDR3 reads CASSSHSQTVNTEAFF. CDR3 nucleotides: TGCGCCAGCAGCAGCCACAGTCAGACAGTGAACACTGAAGCTTTCTTT. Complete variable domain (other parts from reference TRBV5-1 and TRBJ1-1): KAGVTQTPRYLIKTRGQQVTLSCSPISGHRSVSWYQQTPGQGLQFLFEYFSETQRNKGNFPGRFSGRQFSNSRSEMNVSTLELGDSALYLCASSSHSQTVNTEAFFGQGTRLTVV.

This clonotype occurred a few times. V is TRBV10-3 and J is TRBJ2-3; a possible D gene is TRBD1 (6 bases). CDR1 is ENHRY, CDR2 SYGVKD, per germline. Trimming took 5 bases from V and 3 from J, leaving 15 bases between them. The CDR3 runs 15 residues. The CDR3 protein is CAISSGTRSTDTQYF. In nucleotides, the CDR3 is TGTGCCATCAGTTCCGGGACACGCTCAACAGATACGCAGTATTTT.

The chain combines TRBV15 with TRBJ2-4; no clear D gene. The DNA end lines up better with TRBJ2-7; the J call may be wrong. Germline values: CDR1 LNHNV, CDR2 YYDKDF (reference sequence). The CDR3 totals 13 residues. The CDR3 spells CATGTLQGREQYF. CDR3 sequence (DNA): TGTGCCACCGGTACGCTCCAAGGTCGCGAGCAGTACTTC.

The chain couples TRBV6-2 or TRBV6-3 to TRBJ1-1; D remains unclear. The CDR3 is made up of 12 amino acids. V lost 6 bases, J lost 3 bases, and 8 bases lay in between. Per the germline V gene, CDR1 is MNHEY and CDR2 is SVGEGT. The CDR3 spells CASSKGYTEAFF. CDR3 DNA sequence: TGTGCCAGCAGCAAGGGTTACACTGAAGCTTTCTTT.

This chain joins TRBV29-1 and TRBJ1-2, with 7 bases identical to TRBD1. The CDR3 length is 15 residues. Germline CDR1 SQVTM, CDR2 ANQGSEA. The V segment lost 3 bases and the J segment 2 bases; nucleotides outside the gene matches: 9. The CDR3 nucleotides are TGCAGCGTTGAGTCAACGGACAGGTTAAACTATGGCTACACCTTC. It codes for CSVESTDRLNYGYTF.

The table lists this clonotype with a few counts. CDR3 nucleotide sequence: TGTGCCATCAGTCCGACTAGCGGGGACATTGAGCAGTTCTTC. Translation: CAISPTSGDIEQFF. The chain joins TRBV10-3 to TRBJ2-1, with 11 bases identical to TRBD2. J was trimmed by 9 bases and V by 5 bases; bases with no gene match: 6. The CDR3 consists of 14 residues. Germline loops: CDR1 ENHRY, CDR2 SYGVKD.

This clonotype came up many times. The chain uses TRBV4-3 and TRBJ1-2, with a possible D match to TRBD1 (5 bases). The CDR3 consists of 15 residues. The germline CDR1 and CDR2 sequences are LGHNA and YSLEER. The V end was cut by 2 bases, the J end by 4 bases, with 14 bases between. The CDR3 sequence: CASSQTTDTGYGYTF. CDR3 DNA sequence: TGCGCCAGCAGCCAAACGACAGATACCGGCTATGGCTACACCTTC.

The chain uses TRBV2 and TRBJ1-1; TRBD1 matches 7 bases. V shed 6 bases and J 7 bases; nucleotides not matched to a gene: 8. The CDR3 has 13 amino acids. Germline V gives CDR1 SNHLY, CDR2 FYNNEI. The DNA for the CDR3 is TGTGCCAGCAGGGGACAGAAACCGATTGAAGCTTTCTTT. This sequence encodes CASRGQKPIEAFF.

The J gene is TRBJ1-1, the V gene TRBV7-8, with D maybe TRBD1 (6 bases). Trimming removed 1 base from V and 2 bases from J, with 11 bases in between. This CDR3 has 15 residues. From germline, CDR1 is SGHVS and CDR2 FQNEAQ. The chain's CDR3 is CASSLVGGFNTEAFF. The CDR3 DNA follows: TGTGCCAGCAGCTTAGTAGGGGGATTCAACACTGAAGCTTTCTTT.

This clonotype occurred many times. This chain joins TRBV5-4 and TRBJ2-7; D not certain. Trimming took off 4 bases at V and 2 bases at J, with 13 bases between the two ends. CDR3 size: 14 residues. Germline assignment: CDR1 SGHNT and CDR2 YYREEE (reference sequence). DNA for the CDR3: TGTGCCAGCAGCCCAACCCCCGACGCCTACGAGCAGTACTTC. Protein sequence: CASSPTPDAYEQYF. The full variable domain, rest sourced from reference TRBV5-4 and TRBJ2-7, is ETGVTQSPTHLIKTRGQQVTLRCSSQSGHNTVSWYQQALGQGPQFIFQYYREEENGRGNFPPRFSGLQFPNYSSELNVNALELDDSALYLCASSPTPDAYEQYFGPGTRLTVT.

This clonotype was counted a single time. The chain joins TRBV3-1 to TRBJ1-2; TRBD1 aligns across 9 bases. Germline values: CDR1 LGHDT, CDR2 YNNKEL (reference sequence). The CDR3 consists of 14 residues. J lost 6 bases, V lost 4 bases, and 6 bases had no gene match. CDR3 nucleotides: TGTGCCAGCAGCCTTCGGACAGGGGAGAATGGCTACACCTTC. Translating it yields CASSLRTGENGYTF.

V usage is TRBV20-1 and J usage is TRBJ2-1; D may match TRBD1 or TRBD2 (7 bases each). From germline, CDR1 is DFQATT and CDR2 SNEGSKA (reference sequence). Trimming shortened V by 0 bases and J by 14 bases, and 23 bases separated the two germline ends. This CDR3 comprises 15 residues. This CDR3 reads CSARDGGQGGYLEFF. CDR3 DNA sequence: TGCAGTGCTAGAGATGGGGGGCAGGGGGGGTATCTTGAGTTCTTC.

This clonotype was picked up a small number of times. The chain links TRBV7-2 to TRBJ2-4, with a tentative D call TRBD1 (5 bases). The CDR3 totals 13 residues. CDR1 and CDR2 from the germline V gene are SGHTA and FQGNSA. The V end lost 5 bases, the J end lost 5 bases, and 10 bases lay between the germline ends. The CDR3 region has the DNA TGTGCCAGCAGCCTCGGCAGGGAAAACATTCAGTACTTC. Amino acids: CASSLGRENIQYF.

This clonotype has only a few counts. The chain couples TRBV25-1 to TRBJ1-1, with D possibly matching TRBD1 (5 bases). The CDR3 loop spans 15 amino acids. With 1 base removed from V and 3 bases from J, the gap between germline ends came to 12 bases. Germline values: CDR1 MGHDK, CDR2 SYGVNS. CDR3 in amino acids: CASSEWDRVDTEAFF. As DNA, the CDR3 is TGTGCCAGCAGTGAATGGGACCGGGTGGACACTGAAGCTTTCTTT. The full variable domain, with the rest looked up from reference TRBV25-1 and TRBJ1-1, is EADIYQTPRYLVIGTGKKITLECSQTMGHDKMYWYQQDPGMELHLIHYSYGVNSTEKGDLSSESTVSRIRTEHFPLTLESARPSHTSQYLCASSEWDRVDTEAFFGQGTRLTVV.

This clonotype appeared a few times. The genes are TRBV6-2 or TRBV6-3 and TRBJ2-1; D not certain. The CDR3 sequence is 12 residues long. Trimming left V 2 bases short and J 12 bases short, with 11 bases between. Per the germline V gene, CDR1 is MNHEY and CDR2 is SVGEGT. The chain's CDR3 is CASSYVKVLQFF. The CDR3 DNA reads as TGTGCCAGCAGTTACGTTAAGGTACTGCAGTTCTTC.

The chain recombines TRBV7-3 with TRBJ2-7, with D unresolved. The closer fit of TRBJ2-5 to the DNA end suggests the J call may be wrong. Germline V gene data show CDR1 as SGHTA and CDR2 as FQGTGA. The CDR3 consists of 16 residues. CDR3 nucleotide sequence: TGTGCCAGCAGCCCTGCCGCCGTTGTCGCCGGGGAGACCCAGTACTTC. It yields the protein CASSPAAVVAGETQYF.

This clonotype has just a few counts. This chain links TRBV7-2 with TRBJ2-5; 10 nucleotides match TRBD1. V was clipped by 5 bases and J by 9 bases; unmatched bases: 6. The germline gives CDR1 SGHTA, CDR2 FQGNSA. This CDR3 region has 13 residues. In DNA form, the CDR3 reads TGTGCCAGCAGCCCTCAGGACAGGGGGGCCCAGTACTTC. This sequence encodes CASSPQDRGAQYF. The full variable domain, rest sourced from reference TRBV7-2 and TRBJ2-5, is GAGVSQSPSNKVTEKGKDVELRCDPISGHTALYWYRQSLGQGLEFLIYFQGNSAPDKSGLPSDRFSAERTGGSVSTLTIQRTQQEDSAVYLCASSPQDRGAQYFGPGTRLLVL.

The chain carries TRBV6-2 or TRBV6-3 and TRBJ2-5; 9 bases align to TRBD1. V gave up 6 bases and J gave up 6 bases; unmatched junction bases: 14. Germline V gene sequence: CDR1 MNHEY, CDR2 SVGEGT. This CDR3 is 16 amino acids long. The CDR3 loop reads CASRHPGTGMKKTQYF. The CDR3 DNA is TGTGCCAGCAGACATCCCGGGACAGGGATGAAGAAGACCCAGTACTTC.

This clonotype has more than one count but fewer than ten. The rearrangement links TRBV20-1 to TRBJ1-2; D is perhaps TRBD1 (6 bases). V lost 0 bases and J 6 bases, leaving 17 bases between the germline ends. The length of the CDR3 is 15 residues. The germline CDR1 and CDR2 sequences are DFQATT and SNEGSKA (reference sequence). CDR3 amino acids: CSARERTGRVDGYTF. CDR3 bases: TGCAGTGCTAGAGAACGAACAGGGAGAGTAGATGGCTACACCTTC.

CDR3 sequence (DNA): TGTGCCAGCAGCCAAGAATTCGGGGTAACTGAAGCTTTCTTT. Encoded protein: CASSQEFGVTEAFF. The J gene is TRBJ1-1, the V gene TRBV14; no definite D call. Germline assignment: CDR1 SGHDN and CDR2 FVKESK. Between the trimmed V and J ends, which lost 0 bases and 5 bases, there was a span of 10 bases. The CDR3 has 14 residues.

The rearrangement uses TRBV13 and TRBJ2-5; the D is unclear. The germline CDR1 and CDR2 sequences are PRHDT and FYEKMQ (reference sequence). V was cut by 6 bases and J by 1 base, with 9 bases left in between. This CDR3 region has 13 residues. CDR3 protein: CASRGRSQETQYF. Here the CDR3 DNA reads TGTGCCAGCAGAGGGCGGTCCCAAGAGACCCAGTACTTC. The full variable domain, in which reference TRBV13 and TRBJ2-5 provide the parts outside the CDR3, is AAGVIQSPRHLIKEKRETATLKCYPIPRHDTVYWYQQGPGQDPQFLISFYEKMQSDKGSIPDRFSAQQFSDYHSELNMSSLELGDSALYFCASRGRSQETQYFGPGTRLLVL.

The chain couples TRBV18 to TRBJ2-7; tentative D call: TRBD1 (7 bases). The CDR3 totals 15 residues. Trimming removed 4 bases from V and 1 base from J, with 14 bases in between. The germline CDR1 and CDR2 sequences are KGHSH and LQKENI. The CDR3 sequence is CASSRVAGQSYEQYF. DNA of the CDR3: TGTGCCAGCTCACGGGTTGCGGGACAGTCCTACGAGCAGTACTTC.

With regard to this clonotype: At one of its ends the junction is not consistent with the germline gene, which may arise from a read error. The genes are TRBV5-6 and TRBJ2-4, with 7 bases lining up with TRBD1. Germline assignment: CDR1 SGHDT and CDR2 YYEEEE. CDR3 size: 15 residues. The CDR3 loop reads CASSLERDGTRGQYF. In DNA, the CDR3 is TGTGCCAGCAGCTTGGAACGGGACGGAACAAGGGGGCAGTATTTC.

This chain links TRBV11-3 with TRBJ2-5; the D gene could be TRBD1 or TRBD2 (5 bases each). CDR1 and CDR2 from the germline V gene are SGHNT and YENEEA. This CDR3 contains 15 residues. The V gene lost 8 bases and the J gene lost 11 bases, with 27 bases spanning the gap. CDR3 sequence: CASGPPRGQGNEQYF. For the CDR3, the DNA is TGTGCCAGCGGCCCCCCACGAGGGCAGGGCAATGAGCAGTACTTC.

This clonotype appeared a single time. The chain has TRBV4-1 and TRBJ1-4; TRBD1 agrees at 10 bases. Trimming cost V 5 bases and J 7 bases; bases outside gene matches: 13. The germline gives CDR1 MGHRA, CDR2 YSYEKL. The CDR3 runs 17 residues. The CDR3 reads CASSGLGGDRGREKLFF. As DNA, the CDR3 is TGCGCCAGCAGCGGTCTGGGGGGGGACAGGGGACGTGAAAAACTGTTTTTT.

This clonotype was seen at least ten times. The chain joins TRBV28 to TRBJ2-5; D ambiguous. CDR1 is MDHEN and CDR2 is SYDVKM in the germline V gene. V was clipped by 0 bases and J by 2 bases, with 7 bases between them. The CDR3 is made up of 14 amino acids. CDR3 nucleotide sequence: TGTGCCAGCAGTTTATGGCGGAGTCAAGAGACCCAGTACTTC. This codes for CASSLWRSQETQYF.